This TCR beta chain was found in a study of vaccination effects on CD4 cells after COVID-19. Antigen-specific CD4+ T cells were expanded with viral peptide pools in the ViraFEST assay before sequencing. With approximately 10 days of culture completed, CD4+ T cells were isolated. In the vaccine recipients, nucleocapsid antibodies were negative and there was no prior SARS-CoV-2 infection. Days 3 and 7 saw half the medium replaced with IL-2 medium. Regarding the study as a whole: Marked clonal contraction of infection- and vaccine-induced clones was seen late after vaccination.

This table comes from immunoSEQ multiplex PCR, and its TCRdb copy is limited to in-frame clones, with some not included. The data contain about 27,000 clones, 72% of them singletons. Concerning this clone: Its antigen is unknown.

The germline CDR1 and CDR2 sequences are LGHNA and YNFKEQ. The CDR3 is 15 residues long. V dropped 3 bases and J dropped 2 bases, with 10 bases sitting between them. The TCR was taken from a human donor who received a COVID-19 vaccine. Sequences were derived from CD4+ T cells from PBMCs cultured with SARS-CoV-2 spike peptides, sampled before COVID-19 vaccination. The gene calls are TRBV4-2 and TRBJ2-2; the D call may be TRBD1 or TRBD2 (5 bases each). For the CDR3, the DNA is TGTGCCAGCAGCCAGGGGACGACCAACACCGGGGAGCTGTTTTTT. Protein: CASSQGTTNTGELFF.